This TCR beta chain appears in the sequencing data of a study of blood T cell repertoires in COVID-19. Whole-study context: Samples representing acute and convalescent COVID-19 were sourced from the United States, Italy and Spain.

Participant age was roughly 18 to 89 years, and participants resided in 20 to 30 US areas. Cohorts were assigned according to the clinical history that participants reported. Original methodology: It was from reference gene primer amplification that nucleated cell counts were estimated. The assay was immunoSEQ multiplex PCR, and TCRdb's table has in-frame clones only and misses some. V and J calls and clone size are those listed in that table; D and trimming were worked out from the DNA. This table has some 260,000 clones, about nine tenths appearing once. The sequence was collected from a man aged 35 to 55 who had recovered from COVID-19. Material: PBMCs or T cells enriched from blood (not recorded which).

The CDR3 DNA sequence: TGTGCCATCAGTGGAGAGGAGGGGACTGGTCAAGAGACCCAGTACTTC. Its protein is CAISGEEGTGQETQYF. The chain uses TRBV10-3 and TRBJ2-5, with D possibly TRBD2 on 6 matching bases. Germline CDR1 reads ENHRY; CDR2 reads SYGVKD. The CDR3 has 16 residues. Deletions cut 4 bases from V and 2 bases from J, with 17 bases between.